This T cell receptor beta chain was captured in a study of blood T cell repertoires in COVID-19. The CDR3 covers 15 residues. V gave up 4 bases and J gave up 5 bases, with 18 bases separating them. From germline, CDR1 is LGHDT and CDR2 YNNKEL (reference sequence). The data were produced by immunoSEQ multiplex PCR, yet TCRdb's version contains in-frame clones alone and is incomplete. The sample lists tens of thousands of clones, roughly nine tenths occurring once. The source of this sequence is a man aged 40-49 years with acute or convalescent COVID-19. The chain links TRBV3-1 (or the pseudogene TRBV3-2) to TRBJ2-7, with a weak D call TRBD2 (6 bases). Sample: peripheral blood. Here the CDR3 reads CASSLLRLGSHEQYF. In nucleotides, the CDR3 is TGTGCCAGCAGCCTGCTGAGACTAGGGTCGCACGAGCAGTACTTC.